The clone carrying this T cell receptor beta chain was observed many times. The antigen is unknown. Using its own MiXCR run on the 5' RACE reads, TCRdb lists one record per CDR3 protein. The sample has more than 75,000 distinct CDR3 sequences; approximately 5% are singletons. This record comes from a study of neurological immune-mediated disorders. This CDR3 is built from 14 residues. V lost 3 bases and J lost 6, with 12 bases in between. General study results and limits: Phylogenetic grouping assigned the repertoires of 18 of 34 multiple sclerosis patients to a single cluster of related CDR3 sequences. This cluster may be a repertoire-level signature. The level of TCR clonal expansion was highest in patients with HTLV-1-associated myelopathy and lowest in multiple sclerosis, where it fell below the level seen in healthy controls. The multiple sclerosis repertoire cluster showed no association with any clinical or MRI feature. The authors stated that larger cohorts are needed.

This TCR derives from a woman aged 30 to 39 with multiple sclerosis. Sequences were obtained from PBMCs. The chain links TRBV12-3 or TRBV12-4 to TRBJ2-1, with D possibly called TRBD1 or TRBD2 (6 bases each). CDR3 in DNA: TGTGCCAGCAGTTTTTGGGGGGCGGGCAATGAGCAGTTCTTC. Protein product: CASSFWGAGNEQFF.